Each of the 7 T cell receptor beta chains below was sequenced from the same sample in a study of response to subunit inactivated influenza vaccine. TCRdb recomputed calls from the RT-PCR reads with MiXCR, one row per CDR3 protein. The sample includes fewer than 400,000 distinct CDR3 sequences, about a fifth of them seen just once. Specimen: PBMCs from blood, collected less than 22 months after vaccination. These receptors came from a man between 50 and 70 years old who received an inactivated influenza vaccine.

This clonotype has only a few counts. This chain connects TRBV5-6 to TRBJ1-5; D remains unclear. The CDR3 runs 13 residues. V was shortened by 2 bases and J by 5 bases, with 8 bases between the two germline ends. Germline V CDR1 and CDR2: SGHDT, YYEEEE. The chain's CDR3 is CASSFAGDQPQHF. The DNA of the CDR3 is TGTGCCAGCAGCTTCGCGGGAGATCAGCCCCAGCATTTT.

This clonotype was found many times. The J gene is TRBJ1-4, the V gene TRBV5-4, with D maybe TRBD1 (5 bases). Germline V gives CDR1 SGHNT, CDR2 YYREEE (reference sequence). The CDR3 runs 14 residues. The germline V and J ends were trimmed by 4 bases and 10 bases, with 17 bases remaining between them. The chain's CDR3 is CASSLPAGGGKLFF. The CDR3 nucleotides read TGTGCCAGCAGCCTGCCCGCGGGTGGGGGAAAACTGTTTTTT. The whole variable domain, remainder taken from reference TRBV5-4 and TRBJ1-4, is ETGVTQSPTHLIKTRGQQVTLRCSSQSGHNTVSWYQQALGQGPQFIFQYYREEENGRGNFPPRFSGLQFPNYSSELNVNALELDDSALYLCASSLPAGGGKLFFGSGTQLSVL.

The rearrangement uses TRBV12-3 or TRBV12-4 and TRBJ2-7; D may correspond to TRBD1 or TRBD2 (6 bases each). Trimming removed 0 bases at V and 6 bases at J, with 15 bases between. This CDR3 has 15 amino acids. The CDR3 region is CASSLALGGRSEQYF. The CDR3 DNA follows: TGTGCCAGCAGTTTAGCGCTCGGGGGCAGGAGCGAGCAGTACTTC.

V is TRBV27 and J is TRBJ2-7; TRBD2 aligns across 8 bases. CDR1 and CDR2 (germline): MNHEY, SMNVEV (reference sequence). CDR3 length: 16 residues. The V gene end was trimmed by 3 bases and the J gene end by 0 bases; junction bases not matched to a gene: 7. Here the CDR3 DNA reads TGTGCCAGCAGTTTCTCGCTAGCGGGTACCTCCTACGAGCAGTACTTC. Translation: CASSFSLAGTSYEQYF.

The chain uses TRBV19 and TRBJ2-7; D may be TRBD1 or TRBD2 (6 bases each). Germline assignment: CDR1 LNHDA and CDR2 SQIVND (reference sequence). This CDR3 has 15 residues. V was pared by 6 bases and J by 0 bases, with 15 bases between. CDR3 in DNA: TGTGCCAGTAGCCAGCCGGGGGCGCGCTCCTACGAGCAGTACTTC. Translated, it gives CASSQPGARSYEQYF. The entire variable domain, with the rest obtained from reference TRBV19 and TRBJ2-7, is as follows: DGGITQSPKYLFRKEGQNVTLSCEQNLNHDAMYWYRQDPGQGLRLIYYSQIVNDFQKGDIAEGYSVSREKKESFPLTVTSAQKNPTAFYLCASSQPGARSYEQYFGPGTRLTVT.

This chain joins TRBV4-3 and TRBJ2-3; D call uncertain. This CDR3 is built from 14 residues. Germline V lookup: CDR1 LGHNA, CDR2 YSLEER. With 0 bases removed from V and 1 base from J, the gap between germline ends came to 5 bases. Here the CDR3 reads CASSQELRTDTQYF. In DNA form, the CDR3 reads TGCGCCAGCAGCCAAGAACTCCGCACAGATACGCAGTATTTT.

This clonotype was seen only a few times. The CDR3 spells CATSRDRPTRGETQYF. The CDR3, as DNA: TGTGCCACCAGCAGAGATCGGCCCACTAGGGGAGAGACCCAGTACTTC. J is TRBJ2-5 and V is TRBV15, with D perhaps matching TRBD1 or TRBD2 (5 bases each). With 0 bases removed from V and 4 bases from J, the gap between germline ends came to 15 bases. Germline V gene data show CDR1 as LNHNV and CDR2 as YYDKDF (reference sequence). The CDR3 consists of 16 residues.